This T cell receptor (beta chain) was sequenced during a study of early T cells in non-severe SARS-CoV-2 infection. The CDR3 covers 14 residues. Germline V lookup: CDR1 SGHDN, CDR2 FVKESK. V was pared by 2 bases and J by 4 bases, with 12 bases between. TCRdb re-called the 5' RACE reads through MiXCR, storing one row per CDR3 protein. The data hold tens of thousands of distinct CDR3 sequences, with approximately 4.6% observed a single time. Sequencing was carried out using whole blood. The genes are TRBV14 and TRBJ2-7; D could derive from TRBD1 or TRBD2 (5 bases each). The TCR originated in an adult who was a healthcare worker with PCR-confirmed SARS-CoV-2 infection or an uninfected control (not recorded which). CDR3 in DNA: TGTGCCAGCAGCCAATTGGGGGATTTTTACGAGCAGTACTTC. Translation: CASSQLGDFYEQYF.